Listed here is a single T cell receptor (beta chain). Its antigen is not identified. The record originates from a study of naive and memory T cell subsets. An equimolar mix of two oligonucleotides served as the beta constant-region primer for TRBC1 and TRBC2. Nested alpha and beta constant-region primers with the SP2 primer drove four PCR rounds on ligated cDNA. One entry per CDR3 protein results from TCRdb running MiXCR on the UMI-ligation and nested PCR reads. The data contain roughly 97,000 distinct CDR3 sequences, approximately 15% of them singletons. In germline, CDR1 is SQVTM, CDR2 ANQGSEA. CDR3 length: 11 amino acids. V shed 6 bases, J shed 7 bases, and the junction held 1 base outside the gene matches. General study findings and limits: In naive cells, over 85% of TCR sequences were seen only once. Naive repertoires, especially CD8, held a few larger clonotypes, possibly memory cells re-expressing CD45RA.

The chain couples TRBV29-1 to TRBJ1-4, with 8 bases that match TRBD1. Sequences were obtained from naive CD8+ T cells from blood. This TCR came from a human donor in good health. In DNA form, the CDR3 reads TGCAGCGTGCAGGGGGCTGAAAAACTGTTTTTT. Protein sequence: CSVQGAEKLFF. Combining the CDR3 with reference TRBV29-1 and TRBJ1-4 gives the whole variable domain SAVISQKPSRDICQRGTSLTIQCQVDSQVTMMFWYRQQPGQSLTLIATANQGSEATYESGFVIDKFPISRPNLTFSTLTVSNMSPEDSSIYLCSVQGAEKLFFGSGTQLSVL.